One and the same sample provided the 29 T cell receptor beta chains below, sequenced in a study of a mutant IDH1 vaccine in newly diagnosed glioma. Libraries were prepared by immunoSEQ multiplex PCR; TCRdb keeps only in-frame clonotypes and omits some of them. The repertoire includes fewer than 100,000 clones, about 87% of them detected once, and under 0.7% sits in the top ten. Documented time point: baseline, week 1 (first vaccination visit). Sample treatment: pre-vaccination baseline after standard-of-care therapy. Sequenced here: PBMCs, sampled from a glioma patient treated with radiotherapy, temozolomide or both. Source of these receptors: a woman aged 45-65 years with glioma.

V usage is TRBV10-2 and J usage is TRBJ1-5, with 10 bases that match TRBD1. Germline CDR1 and CDR2: WSHSY and SAAADI. The CDR3 totals 15 residues. V gave up 8 bases and J gave up 2 bases; unmatched junction bases: 6. The CDR3 sequence: CASGGGTGGNQPQHF. CDR3 nucleotides: TGCGCCAGCGGGGGAGGGACAGGGGGCAATCAGCCCCAGCATTTT.

The gene calls are TRBV6-1 and TRBJ2-1, with TRBD2 matching 11 bases. J was trimmed by 4 bases and V by 4 bases; bases with no gene match: 6. CDR1 MNHNS and CDR2 SASEGT come from the germline V gene. The CDR3 covers 16 residues. Here the CDR3 DNA reads TGTGCCAGCAGTGTTGCCGGGACTAGCGGATACAATGAGCAGTTCTTC. Translation gives CASSVAGTSGYNEQFF.

This clone was seen only a few times. The chain is built from TRBV6-1 and TRBJ2-7; D remains unclear. The CDR3 loop spans 12 amino acids. V was cut by 9 bases and J by 4 bases, with 13 bases left in between. Germline V gives CDR1 MNHNS, CDR2 SASEGT. The DNA for the CDR3 is TGTGCCAGTGACCTCGGAATGTACGAGCAGTACTTC. Encoded protein: CASDLGMYEQYF.

The V call is TRBV4-1, the J call TRBJ2-2; 8 bases are a match to TRBD2. V lost 1 base, J lost 0 bases, and 7 bases stayed unmatched. CDR3 size: 18 residues. Germline-derived CDR1 and CDR2 are MGHRA and YSYEKL. The CDR3 coding sequence is TGCGCCAGCAGCCAAGCCCCCCGCGGGGGGCCGAACACCGGGGAGCTGTTTTTT. Translated, it gives CASSQAPRGGPNTGELFF.

This rearrangement joins TRBV27 to TRBJ2-7; 7 nucleotides agree with TRBD1. This CDR3 has 14 residues. Per the germline V gene, CDR1 is MNHEY and CDR2 is SMNVEV (reference sequence). Trimming at V came to 5 bases and at J to 3 bases, leaving 7 bases not matched to a gene. This CDR3 reads CASSPGTAVYEQYF. The DNA of the CDR3 is TGTGCCAGCAGTCCCGGGACAGCCGTCTACGAGCAGTACTTC.

The chain employs TRBV4-1 and TRBJ2-1; unclear D gene. CDR3 length equals 13 residues. The germline V gene encodes CDR1 MGHRA and CDR2 YSYEKL. The V gene lost 4 bases and the J gene lost 10 bases, with 14 bases spanning the gap. The CDR3 sequence is CASSRKTPGEQFF. For the CDR3, the DNA is TGCGCCAGCAGCCGCAAGACCCCCGGGGAGCAGTTCTTC.

The chain has TRBV9 and TRBJ1-1; D gene uncertain. Germline loops: CDR1 SGDLS, CDR2 YYNGEE. The CDR3 has 13 residues. V lost 0 bases, J lost 6 bases, and 9 bases lay in between. The CDR3 region is CASSVDAGAEAFF. The CDR3 DNA reads TGTGCCAGCAGCGTAGATGCCGGCGCTGAAGCTTTCTTT.

The chain has TRBV5-6 and TRBJ2-5; 7 bases agree with TRBD1. Trimming cost V 4 bases and J 2 bases; bases outside gene matches: 5. The length of the CDR3 is 14 residues. CDR1 and CDR2 (germline): SGHDT, YYEEEE. The CDR3: CASSQGVYQETQYF. In DNA, the CDR3 is TGTGCCAGCAGCCAGGGGGTTTATCAAGAGACCCAGTACTTC.

The gene calls are TRBV14 and TRBJ2-3, with D maybe TRBD1 (6 bases). This CDR3 region has 19 residues. Trimming stripped 4 bases from V and 0 bases from J, with 23 bases between. Germline CDR1 and CDR2: SGHDN and FVKESK. In DNA, the CDR3 is TGTGCCAGCAGCCCCAAGGGCTTTACCGGGACACTTAGCACAGATACGCAGTATTTT. This sequence encodes CASSPKGFTGTLSTDTQYF.

The chain uses TRBV9 and TRBJ1-1; D possibly corresponds to TRBD1 (5 bases). This CDR3 spans 14 amino acids. Germline CDR1 and CDR2: SGDLS and YYNGEE. V lost 4 bases, J lost 5 bases, and 15 bases lay in between. CDR3 nucleotides: TGTGCCAGCAGCCCGGGGGGGTCGGGAACTGAAGCTTTCTTT. Amino acid sequence: CASSPGGSGTEAFF.

The chain uses TRBV11-2 and TRBJ2-7; 7 bases are a match to TRBD2. Germline-derived CDR1 and CDR2 are SGHAT and FQNNGV. V shed 0 bases and J 6 bases; nucleotides not matched to a gene: 8. The CDR3 sequence is 15 residues long. The CDR3 here is CASSLDTGGRGEQYF. Written as DNA, the CDR3 is TGTGCCAGCAGCTTAGATACGGGGGGAAGGGGCGAGCAGTACTTC. The complete variable domain, with remaining parts taken from reference TRBV11-2 and TRBJ2-7, reads EAGVAQSPRYKIIEKRQSVAFWCNPISGHATLYWYQQILGQGPKLLIQFQNNGVVDDSQLPKDRFSAERLKGVDSTLKIQPAKLEDSAVYLCASSLDTGGRGEQYFGPGTRLTVT.

For this clone: Germline and junction disagree at one end, which may indicate a read error. The sample carries other DNA sequences with the same CDR3. The J gene is TRBJ1-1, the V gene TRBV5-1; D is unclear. In germline, CDR1 is SGHRS, CDR2 YFSETQ. The CDR3 totals 14 residues. The CDR3 bases are TGCGCCAGCAGCTTTCAGTTTGAAAGCACTGAGGCTTTCTTT. It encodes CASSFQFESTEAFF.

The chain is built from TRBV2 and TRBJ2-1; no firm D call. CDR1 is SNHLY, CDR2 FYNNEI, per germline. The CDR3 loop spans 13 amino acids. With 11 bases removed from V and 5 bases from J, the gap between germline ends came to 16 bases. CDR3 DNA: TGTGCCGGGCAAGTAACTAACCACAATGAGCAGTTCTTC. Translation: CAGQVTNHNEQFF. The whole variable domain, filled in from reference TRBV2 and TRBJ2-1, reads EPEVTQTPSHQVTQMGQEVILRCVPISNHLYFYWYRQILGQKVEFLVSFYNNEISEKSEIFDDQFSVERPDGSNFTLKIRSTKLEDSAMYFCAGQVTNHNEQFFGPGTRLTVL.

This chain uses TRBV7-3 with TRBJ2-2, with D possibly TRBD2 on 5 matching bases. Germline CDR1 and CDR2: SGHTA and FQGTGA. This CDR3 contains 13 residues. The ends were cut back, 5 bases at V and 7 bases at J, with 11 bases in the middle. The CDR3 region is CASSQTGIGELFF. The DNA for the CDR3 is TGTGCCAGCAGCCAAACCGGGATCGGGGAGCTGTTTTTT.

The rearrangement joins TRBV30 to TRBJ2-7, with TRBD1 matching over 9 bases. The V gene's germline CDR1 is GTSNPN and CDR2 SVGIG (reference sequence). The CDR3 extends over 14 amino acids. Trimming cost V 4 bases and J 0 bases; bases outside gene matches: 4. In nucleotides, the CDR3 is TGTGCCTGGAAACCGACAGGGGGCTCCTACGAGCAGTACTTC. Translation gives CAWKPTGGSYEQYF.

The chain employs TRBV30 and TRBJ1-2; D is possibly TRBD1 (6 bases). Looked up from germline, CDR1 is GTSNPN and CDR2 is SVGIG (reference sequence). CDR3 size: 13 residues. V lost 0 bases and J 8 bases, leaving 13 bases between the germline ends. CDR3 nucleotides: TGTGCCTGGAGTGTCCTCGGACAGACAGGCTACACCTTC. Translating gives CAWSVLGQTGYTF.

J is TRBJ1-2 and V is TRBV27; weak D call: TRBD1 (5 bases). CDR3 length equals 14 residues. V was shortened by 2 bases and J by 5 bases, with 12 bases between the two germline ends. The germline gives CDR1 MNHEY, CDR2 SMNVEV (reference sequence). The chain's CDR3 is CASSLRDRDYGYTF. The CDR3 DNA sequence: TGTGCCAGCAGTTTACGGGACCGAGATTATGGCTACACCTTC.

In its sample, this clone was seen once. The V and J genes are TRBV7-6 and TRBJ1-1, with D possibly matching TRBD1 (5 bases). Trimming pared 4 bases from V and 8 bases from J, leaving 17 bases between. Germline assignment: CDR1 SGHVS and CDR2 FNYEAQ. The length of the CDR3 is 14 residues. The CDR3 sequence: CASSSLQGPREAFF. CDR3 sequence (DNA): TGTGCCAGCAGCTCCCTTCAGGGACCCAGGGAAGCTTTCTTT.

The chain uses TRBV29-1 and TRBJ2-3, with D possibly TRBD1 on 6 matching bases. Trimming removed 4 bases from V and 1 base from J, with 12 bases in between. The CDR3 runs 14 residues. CDR1 and CDR2 from the germline V gene are SQVTM and ANQGSEA. CDR3 sequence reads: CSVAAGVGTDTQYF. The CDR3 nucleotides are TGCAGCGTTGCTGCAGGGGTTGGCACAGATACGCAGTATTTT.

This clone was recorded once. This chain joins TRBV9 and TRBJ2-4; 7 bases align to TRBD2. Germline V lookup: CDR1 SGDLS, CDR2 YYNGEE. V gave up 3 bases and J gave up 2 bases; unmatched junction bases: 5. This CDR3 is 15 amino acids long. The CDR3: CASSGPAGTKNIQYF. In DNA form, the CDR3 reads TGTGCCAGCAGCGGACCAGCGGGGACCAAAAACATTCAGTACTTC.

This clone has more than one count but fewer than ten. V usage is TRBV10-3 and J usage is TRBJ1-2; a possible D gene is TRBD1 (6 bases). With 7 bases removed from V and 7 bases from J, the gap between germline ends came to 16 bases. Germline-derived CDR1 and CDR2 are ENHRY and SYGVKD. This CDR3 has 13 residues. This CDR3 is CAITGDLSSGYTF. The DNA for the CDR3 is TGTGCCATCACAGGGGACCTCTCTAGTGGCTACACCTTC.

This chain connects TRBV9 to TRBJ2-2; TRBD1 matches at 9 bases. CDR1 and CDR2 (germline): SGDLS, YYNGEE. Trimming at V came to 2 bases and at J to 6 bases, leaving 8 bases not matched to a gene. This CDR3 is built from 16 residues. The CDR3 is CASSVYRDREAGELFF. CDR3 sequence (DNA): TGTGCCAGCAGCGTGTACCGGGACAGGGAGGCCGGGGAGCTGTTTTTT.

This clone was observed once. The chain joins TRBV28 to TRBJ1-1; 8 bases are a match to TRBD1. V shed 6 bases, J shed 4 bases, and the junction held 10 bases outside the gene matches. CDR1 and CDR2 from the germline V gene are MDHEN and SYDVKM. The CDR3 is made up of 15 amino acids. The CDR3 sequence: CASRVETGVSTEAFF. The CDR3 DNA sequence: TGTGCCAGCAGAGTAGAGACAGGGGTGTCCACTGAAGCTTTCTTT.

The genes are TRBV5-1 and TRBJ1-5; the D is unclear. This CDR3 is 14 amino acids long. V lost 4 bases and J lost 7, with 15 bases in between. CDR1 SGHRS and CDR2 YFSETQ come from the germline V gene. As DNA, the CDR3 is TGCGCCAGCAGCCGTGATGGAGAAACCCAGCCCCAGCATTTT. Translation: CASSRDGETQPQHF.

J is TRBJ2-5 and V is TRBV19; D is ambiguous. Germline V gene data show CDR1 as LNHDA and CDR2 as SQIVND (reference sequence). V lost 3 bases to trimming and J lost 4 bases, with 9 bases between them. This CDR3 comprises 13 residues. Written as DNA, the CDR3 is TGTGCCAGTAGTATTAACAGACTAGAGACCCAGTACTTC. Encoded protein: CASSINRLETQYF. The whole variable domain, remainder taken from reference TRBV19 and TRBJ2-5, is DGGITQSPKYLFRKEGQNVTLSCEQNLNHDAMYWYRQDPGQGLRLIYYSQIVNDFQKGDIAEGYSVSREKKESFPLTVTSAQKNPTAFYLCASSINRLETQYFGPGTRLLVL.

This clone was counted a few times. This chain connects TRBV2 to TRBJ1-5, with unresolved D. CDR3 length equals 14 residues. CDR1 is SNHLY and CDR2 is FYNNEI in the germline V gene. Trimming shortened V by 7 bases and J by 0 bases, and 10 bases separated the two germline ends. This chain's CDR3 is CASTGISSNQPQHF. The DNA for the CDR3 is TGTGCCAGCACGGGGATAAGTAGCAATCAGCCCCAGCATTTT.

The chain has TRBV27 and TRBJ1-4; 7 bases fit TRBD1. There are 16 residues in the CDR3. Germline V gene lookup returns CDR1 MNHEY and CDR2 SMNVEV (reference sequence). V trimming: 6 bases; J trimming: 0 bases; junction bases outside the gene matches: 7. The CDR3 region is CASRQGTAATNEKLFF. CDR3 in DNA: TGTGCCAGCAGGCAAGGGACAGCCGCAACTAATGAAAAACTGTTTTTT.

The V gene is TRBV18, the J gene TRBJ2-2; the D is unclear. In germline, CDR1 is KGHSH, CDR2 LQKENI. CDR3 length equals 16 residues. Trimming shortened V by 3 bases and J by 1 base, and 12 bases separated the two germline ends. CDR3 sequence (DNA): TGTGCCAGCTCACCGCTAAGACTGGGGAACACCGGGGAGCTGTTTTTT. Translated: CASSPLRLGNTGELFF.

This rearrangement joins TRBV5-1 to TRBJ2-2, with D possibly being TRBD1 or TRBD2 (6 bases each). The CDR3 extends over 16 amino acids. The germline V gene has CDR1 SGHRS and CDR2 YFSETQ. Between the trimmed V and J ends, which lost 9 bases and 0 bases, there was a span of 18 bases. Here the CDR3 DNA reads TGCGCCACCACGAAGGAGGGGGGCGCGAACACCGGGGAGCTGTTTTTT. This translates into CATTKEGGANTGELFF.